These T cell receptor beta chains were read from a single sample in a study of blood T cell repertoires in COVID-19. The method was immunoSEQ multiplex PCR; TCRdb's version includes in-frame clones alone and lacks a portion of them. The sample lists 400,000 or so clones; 70% to 90% were seen once. Sequencing was carried out using PBMCs or T cells enriched from blood (not recorded which). All receptors derive from a man aged 40-55 years in a cohort exposed to, infected with or recovered from COVID-19 (not recorded which). CDR3s include the opening cysteine and the closing phenylalanine or tryptophan. The order of the fields is J gene, D gene, clone size, V gene, CDR3 DNA, CDR3 protein. A D gene is named only where the DNA matches it firmly. Where a row states a size, it is once, few, many or the class of an expanded clone; other rows omit it.

TRBJ2-7 TRBD2 NA TRBV28 TGTGCCAGCAGTGCCGGGACTAGCGGAACCACCTACGAGCAGTACTTC CASSAGTSGTTYEQYF
TRBJ1-6 NA NA TRBV5-1 TGCGCCAGCAGCTTTGCGGGGGTTTCGAATAATTCACCCCTCCACTTT CASSFAGVSNNSPLHF
TRBJ1-1 TRBD1 NA TRBV18 TGTGCCAGCTCACGACCAACAGGGGTGGGAACTGAAGCTTTCTTT CASSRPTGVGTEAFF
TRBJ1-3 NA once TRBV9 TGTGCCAGCAGCGCCGAAGGGCGGGGTTCTGGAAACACCATATATTTT CASSAEGRGSGNTIYF
TRBJ2-1 TRBD2 NA TRBV27 TGTGCCAGCAGTTCCTTAGCGGGAGGTCAACGCAATGAGCAGTTCTTC CASSSLAGGQRNEQFF
TRBJ1-6 TRBD1 NA TRBV28 TGTGCCAGCAGTGGGTATGGGACAGGGTTAAATTCACCCCTCCACTTT CASSGYGTGLNSPLHF
TRBJ1-1 TRBD1 NA TRBV30 TGTGCCTGGAGTCCTACCGGGACAGGGGTTTTTTTCTTT CAWSPTGTGVFFF
TRBJ1-4 NA NA TRBV19 TGTGCCAGTAATAGGGGCTCGACTAATGAAAAACTGTTTTTT CASNRGSTNEKLFF
TRBJ2-1 TRBD1 NA TRBV27 TGTGCCAGCAGTTGGGGGACAGGCAGTGGGCAGTTCTTC CASSWGTGSGQFF
TRBJ2-7 TRBD1 NA TRBV5-1 TGCGCCAGCAGCCACCCAACAGGGGGTCTTACCGAGCAGTACTTC CASSHPTGGLTEQYF
TRBJ1-4 NA NA TRBV7-3 TGTGCCAGCAGCTTAACACTTGTGAGTTCAACTAATGAAAAACTGTTTTTT CASSLTLVSSTNEKLFF
TRBJ2-1 TRBD1 NA TRBV19 TGTGCCAGTAGTATCAGGGGACAGGGGGCGATACGTTCCTACAATGAGCAGTTCTTC CASSIRGQGAIRSYNEQFF
TRBJ2-7 NA NA TRBV6-5 TGTGCCAGCACCCGAACGGAGAGCTCCTACGAGCAGTACTTC CASTRTESSYEQYF
TRBJ1-2 TRBD1 NA TRBV5-1 TGCGCCAGCAGCTTGATACAGGGGCAGGTGGATGGCTACACCTTC CASSLIQGQVDGYTF
TRBJ2-7 NA NA TRBV5-1 TGCGCCAGCAGGCCAGCGGAGGTGGGGGAGCAGTACTTC CASRPAEVGEQYF
TRBJ1-5 TRBD1 NA TRBV10-3 TGTGCCACCGGGACAGGGGCTCATCAGCCCCAGCATTTT CATGTGAHQPQHF
TRBJ2-7 NA NA TRBV10-1 TGCGCCAGCAGTGACACTACAGGGTGGGAGCAGTACTTC CASSDTTGWEQYF
TRBJ1-5 NA NA TRBV16 TGTGCCAGCAGCCCCGGGAGCGGGGGCGCAGGGCAGCCCCAGCATTTT CASSPGSGGAGQPQHF
TRBJ1-2 TRBD1 NA TRBV24-1 TGTGCCACCAGTGACCTGGACAGGAACTATGGCTACACCTTC CATSDLDRNYGYTF
TRBJ1-5 TRBD1 NA TRBV28 TGTGCCAGCAGTTTTGGGACAGGGGGCCAGCCCCAGCATTTT CASSFGTGGQPQHF
TRBJ1-3 NA NA TRBV6-5 TGTGCCAGCAGTTACTCGACAGGCGTCTCTGGAAACACCATATATTTT CASSYSTGVSGNTIYF
TRBJ2-2 NA NA TRBV27 TGTGCCAGCAGTCCTCAGGGGGGCGGGGAGCTGTTTTTT CASSPQGGGELFF
TRBJ2-2 NA NA TRBV7-2 TGTGCCAGCAGCTTAGGGACTACCAACACCGGGGAGCTGTTTTTT CASSLGTTNTGELFF
TRBJ2-3 TRBD2 NA TRBV28 TGTGCCAGCAGTTTATCTAGCGGGCGCACAGATACGCAGTATTTT CASSLSSGRTDTQYF
TRBJ2-1 TRBD2 NA TRBV30 TGTGCCCGAGACTCTAGCGGGAACTCCTACAATGAGCAGTTCTTC CARDSSGNSYNEQFF
TRBJ1-1 NA NA TRBV19 TGTGCCAGTAGGGAGCGGGGGATTAGGACTGAAGCTTTCTTT CASRERGIRTEAFF
TRBJ2-1 NA NA TRBV18 TGTGCCAGCTCACCACGCACGAGCTCCTACAATGAGCAGTTCTTC CASSPRTSSYNEQFF
TRBJ2-1 TRBD1 NA TRBV10-3 TGTGCCATCTGGGGACAGGGTGGCAATGAGCAGTTCTTC CAIWGQGGNEQFF
TRBJ1-2 NA NA TRBV12-3/TRBV12-4 TGTGCCATCGCCCTAGGGGTGCGCTATGGCTACACCTTC CAIALGVRYGYTF
TRBJ1-1 TRBD1 few TRBV5-8 TGTGCCAGCAGCCCTTGGACAGGGATTAACACTGAAGCTTTCTTT CASSPWTGINTEAFF
TRBJ2-7 TRBD2 NA TRBV5-1 TGCGCCAGCAGCTCAGCACTAGCGGGAGGGGACGAGCAGTACTTC CASSSALAGGDEQYF
TRBJ1-6 NA NA TRBV28 TGTGCCAGCTGTCGGGGAACCAATTCACCCCTCCACTTT CASCRGTNSPLHF
TRBJ1-1 NA few TRBV4-1 TGCGCCAGCAGCCAAGATATGAGGCGACCTGAAGCTTTCTTT CASSQDMRRPEAFF
TRBJ1-2 NA NA TRBV18 TGTGCCAGCTCACCCCCAGGCGGGAACTATGGCTACACCTTC CASSPPGGNYGYTF
TRBJ1-5 TRBD1 NA TRBV19 TGTGCCACCGGGACAGGGGGCTCGTTTCAGCCCCAGCATTTT CATGTGGSFQPQHF
TRBJ2-1 TRBD2 NA TRBV11-3 TGTGCCAGCAGCTTAACTAGCGGGAGGCCTGAGCAGTTCTTC CASSLTSGRPEQFF
TRBJ1-4 NA NA TRBV2 TGTGCCAGCAGTGGGACAGCGAATGAAAAACTGTTTTTT CASSGTANEKLFF
TRBJ2-7 TRBD1 once TRBV4-1 TGCGCCAGCAGCCAATACCGGGACAGTACCTACGAGCAGTACTTC CASSQYRDSTYEQYF
TRBJ2-7 NA NA TRBV5-1 TGCGCCAGCAGCCGTGAACCGAATCGACAGACTTTCTACGAGCAGTACTTC CASSREPNRQTFYEQYF
TRBJ2-5 NA NA TRBV28 TGTGCCAGCAGTTTTCGGGGTCGGGAGACCCAGTACTTC CASSFRGRETQYF
TRBJ1-4 TRBD1 once TRBV7-2 TGTGCCAGCAGCCCCCGAGGACAGGCCTCAGGAGAAAAACTGTTTTTT CASSPRGQASGEKLFF
TRBJ1-5 NA NA TRBV5-1 TGCGCCAGCAGCTTGGGTCCAGGTAGCAATCAGCCCCAGCATTTT CASSLGPGSNQPQHF
TRBJ1-4 NA NA TRBV10-3 TGTGCCATCAGTGGGACAAATGAAAAACTGTTTTTT CAISGTNEKLFF
TRBJ2-5 TRBD1 NA TRBV28 TGTGCCAGCAGTTTGGCGTCAGGGGGCAAAGAGACCCAGTACTTC CASSLASGGKETQYF
TRBJ2-2 TRBD2 NA TRBV5-1 TGCGCCAGCAGCTTGAGGCCTAGCGGGAACACCGGGGAGCTGTTTTTT CASSLRPSGNTGELFF
TRBJ2-1 TRBD2 NA TRBV10-3 TGTGCCATCAGTACTAGCGGGAGAGGGAACAATGAGCAGTTCTTC CAISTSGRGNNEQFF
TRBJ1-3 NA NA TRBV19 TGTGCCAGTAGTTCCGTCTCCTCTGGAAACACCATATATTTT CASSSVSSGNTIYF
TRBJ2-5 NA NA TRBV4-1 TGCGCCAGCAGCCAAGTGTTTCTAGAGACCCAGTACTTC CASSQVFLETQYF
TRBJ2-1 NA NA TRBV11-3 TGTGCCAGCAGCAGAGGACTTGACAATGAGCAGTTCTTC CASSRGLDNEQFF
TRBJ1-6 TRBD1 NA TRBV6-5 TGTGCCAGCAGTCGACAGGGTCGGGGGAATTCACCCCTCCACTTT CASSRQGRGNSPLHF
TRBJ2-1 TRBD2 NA TRBV4-2 TGTGCCAGCAGCCGCGGGGGGATAGCGGGAGGCAATGAGCAGTTCTTC CASSRGGIAGGNEQFF
TRBJ2-3 TRBD2 NA TRBV10-3 TGTGCCATCAGTGAGTCGGAGGAAGGAGCGGGAGGGCCTAGCACAGATACGCAGTATTTT CAISESEEGAGGPSTDTQYF
TRBJ2-5 NA NA TRBV11-2 TGTGCCAGCAGCGGCGCCACACAAGGGGCCCAGTACTTC CASSGATQGAQYF
TRBJ1-2 NA NA TRBV5-1 TGCGCCAGCAGCATGGACAGCTACGATGGCTACACCTTC CASSMDSYDGYTF
TRBJ1-5 NA NA TRBV28 TGTGCCAGCAGACCCCCTCCTTGGAGGGATCAGCCCCAGCATTTT CASRPPPWRDQPQHF
TRBJ2-1 NA NA TRBV30 TGTGCCTGGAGGGGGGACAAGAGCTCCTACAATGAGCAGTTCTTC CAWRGDKSSYNEQFF
TRBJ2-7 TRBD2 NA TRBV20-1 TGCAGTGCTAGTAATCCTAGCGGGAGCTACGAGCAGTACTTC CSASNPSGSYEQYF